This T cell receptor beta chain originates from a study of blood T cell repertoires in COVID-19. Clones were read by immunoSEQ multiplex PCR, and TCRdb kept only the in-frame ones, dropping some. The repertoire includes fewer than 200,000 clones, roughly 85% of them detected once, and roughly 25% sits in the top ten. The CDR3 totals 17 residues. Germline assignment: CDR1 SNHLY and CDR2 FYNNEI. The germline V and J ends were trimmed by 4 bases and 3 bases, with 19 bases remaining between them. Material: peripheral blood. The chain combines TRBV2 with TRBJ1-5, with TRBD1 as a possible D gene (6 bases). The origin of this receptor is a woman aged 65 to 85 with acute or convalescent COVID-19. CDR3 residues: CASSATAGGRVNQPQHF. As DNA, the CDR3 is TGTGCCAGCAGTGCTACTGCGGGGGGGCGCGTCAATCAGCCCCAGCATTTT.